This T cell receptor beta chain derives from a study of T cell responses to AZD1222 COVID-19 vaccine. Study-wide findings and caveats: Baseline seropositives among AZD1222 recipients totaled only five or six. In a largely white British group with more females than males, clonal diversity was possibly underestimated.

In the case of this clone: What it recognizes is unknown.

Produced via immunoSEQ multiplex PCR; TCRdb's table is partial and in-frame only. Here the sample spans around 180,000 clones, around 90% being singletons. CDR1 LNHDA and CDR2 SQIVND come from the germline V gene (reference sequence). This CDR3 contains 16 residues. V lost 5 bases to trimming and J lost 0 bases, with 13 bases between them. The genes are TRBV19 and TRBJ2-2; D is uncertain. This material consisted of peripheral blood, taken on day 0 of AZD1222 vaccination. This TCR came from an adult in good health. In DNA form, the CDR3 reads TGTGCCAGTAGTGCCCCCCGCCGGACGAACACCGGGGAGCTGTTTTTT. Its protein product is CASSAPRRTNTGELFF. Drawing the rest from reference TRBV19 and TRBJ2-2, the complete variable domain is DGGITQSPKYLFRKEGQNVTLSCEQNLNHDAMYWYRQDPGQGLRLIYYSQIVNDFQKGDIAEGYSVSREKKESFPLTVTSAQKNPTAFYLCASSAPRRTNTGELFFGEGSRLTVL.